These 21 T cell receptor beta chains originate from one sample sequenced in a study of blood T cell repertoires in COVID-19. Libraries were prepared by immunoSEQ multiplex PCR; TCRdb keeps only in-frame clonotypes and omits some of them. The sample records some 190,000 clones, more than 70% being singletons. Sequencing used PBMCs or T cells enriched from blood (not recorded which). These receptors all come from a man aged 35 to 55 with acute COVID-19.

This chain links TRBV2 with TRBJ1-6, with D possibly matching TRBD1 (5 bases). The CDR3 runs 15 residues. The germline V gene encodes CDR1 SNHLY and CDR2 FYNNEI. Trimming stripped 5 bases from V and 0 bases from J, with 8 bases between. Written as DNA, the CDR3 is TGTGCCAGCAGTTACGACAGCTCCTATAATTCACCCCTCCACTTT. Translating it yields CASSYDSSYNSPLHF.

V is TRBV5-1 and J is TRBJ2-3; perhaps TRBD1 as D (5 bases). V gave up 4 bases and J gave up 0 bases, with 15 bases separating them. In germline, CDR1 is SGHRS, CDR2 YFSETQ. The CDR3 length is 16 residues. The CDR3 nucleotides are TGCGCCAGCAGCGGTCTGGGGCCAACAAGCACAGATACGCAGTATTTT. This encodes CASSGLGPTSTDTQYF.

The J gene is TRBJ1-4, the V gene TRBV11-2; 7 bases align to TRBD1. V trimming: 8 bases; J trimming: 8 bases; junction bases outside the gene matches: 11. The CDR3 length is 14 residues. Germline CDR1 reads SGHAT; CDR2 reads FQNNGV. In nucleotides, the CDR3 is TGTGCCAGCGCTAGGACAGGCCCAAGGGAAAAACTGTTTTTT. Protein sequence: CASARTGPREKLFF.

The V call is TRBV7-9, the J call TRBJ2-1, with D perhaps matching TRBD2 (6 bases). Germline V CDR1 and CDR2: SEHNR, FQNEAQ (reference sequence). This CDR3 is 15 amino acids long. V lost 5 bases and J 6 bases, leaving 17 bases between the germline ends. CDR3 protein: CASSKDYPRGNEQFF. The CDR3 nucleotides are TGTGCCAGCAGCAAGGACTATCCGAGGGGCAATGAGCAGTTCTTC.

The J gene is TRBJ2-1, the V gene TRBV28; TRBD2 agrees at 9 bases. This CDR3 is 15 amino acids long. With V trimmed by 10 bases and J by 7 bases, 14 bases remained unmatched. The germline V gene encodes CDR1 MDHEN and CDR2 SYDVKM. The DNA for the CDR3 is TGTGCCACCTCCGGACTAGCGCGTTCTGGGAATGAGCAGTTCTTC. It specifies CATSGLARSGNEQFF.

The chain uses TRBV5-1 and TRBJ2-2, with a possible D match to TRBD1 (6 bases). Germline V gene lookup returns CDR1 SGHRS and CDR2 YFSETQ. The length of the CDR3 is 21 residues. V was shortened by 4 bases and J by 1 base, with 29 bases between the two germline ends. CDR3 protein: CASSPQSDSLSKGWNTGELFF. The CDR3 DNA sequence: TGCGCCAGCAGCCCCCAATCGGACAGCCTCAGCAAGGGATGGAACACCGGGGAGCTGTTTTTT.

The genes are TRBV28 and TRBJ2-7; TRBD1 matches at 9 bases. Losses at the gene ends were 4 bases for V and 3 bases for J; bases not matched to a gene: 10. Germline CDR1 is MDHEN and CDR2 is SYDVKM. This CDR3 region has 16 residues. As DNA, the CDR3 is TGTGCCAGCAGTTCATTACCGGGACAGGGTTACTACGAGCAGTACTTC. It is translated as CASSSLPGQGYYEQYF.

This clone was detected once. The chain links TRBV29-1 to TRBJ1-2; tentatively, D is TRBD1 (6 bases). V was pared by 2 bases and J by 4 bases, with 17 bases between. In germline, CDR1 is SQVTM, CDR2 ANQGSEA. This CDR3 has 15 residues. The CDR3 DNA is TGCAGCGTTGAAAACCCGAGACAGGAATTCTATGGCTACACCTTC. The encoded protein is CSVENPRQEFYGYTF.

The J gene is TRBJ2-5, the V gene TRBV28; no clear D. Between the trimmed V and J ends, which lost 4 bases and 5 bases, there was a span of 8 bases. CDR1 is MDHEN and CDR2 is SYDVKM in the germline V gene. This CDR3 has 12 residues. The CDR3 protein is CASSSEAETQYF. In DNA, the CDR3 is TGTGCCAGCAGTTCCGAGGCGGAGACCCAGTACTTC. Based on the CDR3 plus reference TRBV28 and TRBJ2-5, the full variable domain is DVKVTQSSRYLVKRTGEKVFLECVQDMDHENMFWYRQDPGLGLRLIYFSYDVKMKEKGDIPEGYSVSREKKERFSLILESASTNQTSMYLCASSSEAETQYFGPGTRLLVL.

The CDR3 DNA reads as TGTGCCAGCAGCCCAAGGCCGGGCTACGAGCAGTACTTC. Encoded protein: CASSPRPGYEQYF. The rearrangement joins TRBV7-2 to TRBJ2-7; D is uncertain. Trimming took off 5 bases at V and 3 bases at J, with 11 bases between the two ends. The germline V gene encodes CDR1 SGHTA and CDR2 FQGNSA. This CDR3 is built from 13 residues.

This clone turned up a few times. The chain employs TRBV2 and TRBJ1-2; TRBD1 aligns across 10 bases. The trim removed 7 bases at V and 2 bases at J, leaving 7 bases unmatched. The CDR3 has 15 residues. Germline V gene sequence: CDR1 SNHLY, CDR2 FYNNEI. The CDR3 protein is CASTRQGALNYGYTF. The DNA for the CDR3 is TGTGCCAGCACGCGACAGGGGGCCTTGAACTATGGCTACACCTTC. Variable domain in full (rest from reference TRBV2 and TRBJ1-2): EPEVTQTPSHQVTQMGQEVILRCVPISNHLYFYWYRQILGQKVEFLVSFYNNEISEKSEIFDDQFSVERPDGSNFTLKIRSTKLEDSAMYFCASTRQGALNYGYTFGSGTRLTVV.

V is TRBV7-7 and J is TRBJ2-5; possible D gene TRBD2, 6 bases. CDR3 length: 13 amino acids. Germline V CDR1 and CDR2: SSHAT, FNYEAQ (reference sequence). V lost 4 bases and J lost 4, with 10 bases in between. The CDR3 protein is CASSSGTPETQYF. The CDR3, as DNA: TGTGCCAGCAGCTCGGGGACTCCAGAGACCCAGTACTTC.

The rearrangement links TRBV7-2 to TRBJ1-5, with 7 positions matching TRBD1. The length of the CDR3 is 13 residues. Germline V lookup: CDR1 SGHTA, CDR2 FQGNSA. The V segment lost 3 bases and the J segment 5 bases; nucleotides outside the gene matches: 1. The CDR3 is CASSFRGDQPQHF. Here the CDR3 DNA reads TGTGCCAGCAGCTTCAGGGGGGATCAGCCCCAGCATTTT.

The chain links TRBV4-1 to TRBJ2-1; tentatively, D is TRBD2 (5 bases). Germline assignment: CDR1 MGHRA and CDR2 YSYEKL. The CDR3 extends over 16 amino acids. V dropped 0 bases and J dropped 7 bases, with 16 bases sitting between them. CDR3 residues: CASSQDRVVGGNEQFF. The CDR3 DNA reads TGCGCCAGCAGCCAAGATCGGGTAGTGGGCGGGAATGAGCAGTTCTTC.

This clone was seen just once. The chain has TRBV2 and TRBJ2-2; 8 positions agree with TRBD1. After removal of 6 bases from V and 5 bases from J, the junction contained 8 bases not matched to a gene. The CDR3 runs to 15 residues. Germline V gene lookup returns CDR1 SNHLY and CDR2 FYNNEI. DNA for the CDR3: TGTGCCAGCAGACCAGACAGGGGTGAAACCGGGGAGCTGTTTTTT. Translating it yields CASRPDRGETGELFF.

CDR3 bases: TGCGCCAGCAGCATCGACAGGGAGGCAGCTTTCTTT. It translates to CASSIDREAAFF. V usage is TRBV5-1 and J usage is TRBJ1-1, with 7 nucleotides matching TRBD1. The V and J ends lost 4 bases and 10 bases, in that order; junction bases with no gene match: 7. The length of the CDR3 is 12 residues. Germline CDR1 SGHRS, CDR2 YFSETQ.

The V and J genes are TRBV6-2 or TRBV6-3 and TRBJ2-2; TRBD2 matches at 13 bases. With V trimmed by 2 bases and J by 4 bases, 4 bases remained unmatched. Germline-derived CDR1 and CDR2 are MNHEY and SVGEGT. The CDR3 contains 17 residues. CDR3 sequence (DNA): TGTGCCAGCAGTTACACTAGCGGGAGGGCCAGCACCGGGGAGCTGTTTTTT. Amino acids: CASSYTSGRASTGELFF.

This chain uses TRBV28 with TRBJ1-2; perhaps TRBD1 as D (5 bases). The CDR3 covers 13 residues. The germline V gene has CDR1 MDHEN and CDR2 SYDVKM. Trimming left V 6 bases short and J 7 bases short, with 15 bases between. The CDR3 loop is CASSSSGGGGYTF. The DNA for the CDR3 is TGTGCCAGCAGCTCTTCGGGGGGAGGTGGCTACACCTTC.

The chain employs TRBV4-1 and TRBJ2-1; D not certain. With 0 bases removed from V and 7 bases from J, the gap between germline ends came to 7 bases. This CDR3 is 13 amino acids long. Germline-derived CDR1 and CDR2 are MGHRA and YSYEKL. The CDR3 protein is CASSQDRANEQFF. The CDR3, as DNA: TGCGCCAGCAGCCAAGATCGCGCAAATGAGCAGTTCTTC.

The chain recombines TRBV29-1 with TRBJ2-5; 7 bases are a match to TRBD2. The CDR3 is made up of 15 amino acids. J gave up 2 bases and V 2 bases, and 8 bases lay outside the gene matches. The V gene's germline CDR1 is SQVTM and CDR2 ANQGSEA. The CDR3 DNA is TGCAGCGTTGAACCCCAGCTAGCGGAACAAGAGACCCAGTACTTC. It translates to CSVEPQLAEQETQYF.

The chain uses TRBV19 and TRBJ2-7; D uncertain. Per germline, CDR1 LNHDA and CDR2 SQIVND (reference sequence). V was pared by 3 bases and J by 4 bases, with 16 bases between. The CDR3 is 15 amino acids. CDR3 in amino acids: CASSITASLSYEQYF. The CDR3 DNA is TGTGCCAGTAGTATCACGGCTAGTCTCTCATACGAGCAGTACTTC.